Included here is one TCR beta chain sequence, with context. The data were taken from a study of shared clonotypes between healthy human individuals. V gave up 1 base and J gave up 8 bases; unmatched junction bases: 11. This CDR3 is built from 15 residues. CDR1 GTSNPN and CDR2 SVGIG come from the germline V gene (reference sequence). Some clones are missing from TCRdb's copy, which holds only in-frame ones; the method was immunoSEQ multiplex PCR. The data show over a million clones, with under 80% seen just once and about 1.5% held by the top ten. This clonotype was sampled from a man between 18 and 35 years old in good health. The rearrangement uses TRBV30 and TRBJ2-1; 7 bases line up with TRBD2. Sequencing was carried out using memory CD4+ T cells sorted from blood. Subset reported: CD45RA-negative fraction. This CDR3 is CAWSGGLGAYDEQFF. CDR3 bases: TGTGCCTGGAGTGGCGGACTAGGGGCGTACGATGAGCAGTTCTTC.